The present TCR beta chain was sequenced within a study of tumor-infiltrating lymphocytes in primary liver carcinoma. The source of the blood RNA was unsorted whole blood, and germline DNA was extracted as well. Germline assignment: CDR1 MGHRA and CDR2 YSYEKL. V gave up 3 bases and J gave up 3 bases; unmatched junction bases: 7. The CDR3 length is 17 residues. With 400 to 550 ng total RNA as template and a constant-region primer, TCR beta cDNA was made. Three rounds of nested multiplex PCR with slightly modified ARM-PCR produced TCR beta libraries. With TRBV1-TRBV30 forward primers and a C-beta reverse primer, the first two PCR rounds were run for roughly 10 cycles each. Using its own MiXCR run on the multiplex PCR reads, TCRdb lists one record per CDR3 protein. The sample includes 150,000 to 200,000 distinct CDR3 sequences, over 50% of them seen just once.

The sequence derives from a man aged 40-55 years with primary liver carcinoma and hepatitis B virus infection. The sample comprised peripheral blood. The chain employs TRBV4-1 and TRBJ2-2, with 10 bases aligning to TRBD1. CDR3 sequence reads: CASSHWGQGWDTGELFF. CDR3 nucleotides: TGCGCCAGCAGCCACTGGGGACAGGGGTGGGACACCGGGGAGCTGTTTTTT.